This T cell receptor (beta chain) appears in the sequencing data of a study of cytomegalovirus exposure and HLA in healthy donors. Turning to the study itself: There were some 380 genotyped donors. Of these, 81% fell in the genetic ancestry cluster associated with self-reported Caucasian donors.

J gave up 1 base and V 4 bases, and 8 bases lay outside the gene matches. Germline assignment: CDR1 SQVTM and CDR2 ANQGSEA. This CDR3 has 15 amino acids. Primers: 60 Vbeta forward and 13 Jbeta reverse. Some clones are missing from TCRdb's copy, which holds only in-frame ones; the method was immunoSEQ multiplex PCR. This table has about 120,000 clones, approximately 80% appearing once. This clonotype originated in a man younger than 35 in good health and CMV-seropositive. V and J are TRBV29-1 and TRBJ1-1, with 8 bases identical to TRBD1. The sequenced sample was PBMCs. For the CDR3, the DNA is TGCAGCGTTGCACGGCAGGGGGCACCGAACACTGAAGCTTTCTTT. Translating it yields CSVARQGAPNTEAFF.